The 3 T cell receptor beta chains reported below all come from one sample, sequenced in a study of cytomegalovirus exposure and HLA in healthy donors. The PCR contained 60 Vbeta and 13 Jbeta primers. Only in-frame clones appear in the TCRdb table, and some are missing; sequencing was by immunoSEQ multiplex PCR. The table shows 60,000 to 75,000 clones, with more than 70% occurring only once. Sample: PBMCs. These receptors were taken from a woman aged 35 to 49 in good health and CMV-seropositive.

This chain joins TRBV4-2 and TRBJ1-3; D might be TRBD1 (5 bases). CDR1 is LGHNA and CDR2 is YNFKEQ in the germline V gene. V dropped 0 bases and J dropped 0 bases, with 9 bases sitting between them. The CDR3 totals 16 residues. CDR3 DNA sequence: TGTGCCAGCAGCCAAGAGGGGACTTACTCTGGAAACACCATATATTTT. This translates into CASSQEGTYSGNTIYF.

The rearrangement links TRBV2 to TRBJ1-2; 7 bases map to TRBD1. CDR3 length: 13 residues. Per germline, CDR1 SNHLY and CDR2 FYNNEI. Losses at the gene ends were 5 bases for V and 7 bases for J; bases not matched to a gene: 7. The CDR3 nucleotides are TGTGCCAGCAGTACCGGACAGGAGGCTGGCTACACCTTC. Amino acid sequence: CASSTGQEAGYTF.

This clone was counted at least ten times. V usage is TRBV15 and J usage is TRBJ1-2; D uncertain. Germline loops: CDR1 LNHNV, CDR2 YYDKDF (reference sequence). The CDR3 spans 13 residues. Trimming cost V 2 bases and J 4 bases, with 8 bases left between them. The CDR3 DNA reads TGTGCCACCAGCAGAAGCATACGCTATGGCTACACCTTC. Translating it yields CATSRSIRYGYTF. The full variable domain, with the rest looked up from reference TRBV15 and TRBJ1-2, is DAMVIQNPRYQVTQFGKPVTLSCSQTLNHNVMYWYQQKSSQAPKLLFHYYDKDFNNEADTPDNFQSRRPNTSFCFLDIRSPGLGDTAMYLCATSRSIRYGYTFGSGTRLTVV.